This T cell receptor (beta chain) was recovered during a study of blood T cell repertoires in COVID-19. Across the study: The cDNA or gDNA used as material had been derived from T cells, B-cell-depleted T cells, or PBMCs.

Per the original data handling: How many nucleated cells were present was estimated from reference gene primer amplification. Sequenced by immunoSEQ multiplex PCR; TCRdb stores in-frame clones only, minus some. That table gives V, J and clone size, and the DNA gave D and trimming. There are under 70,000 clones in the sample; around four fifths occur only once, and about 15% lies in the top ten. This sequence originates from a woman between 65 and 79 years old with acute or convalescent COVID-19. The sequencing sample was made of peripheral blood.

The CDR3 nucleotides are TGTGCCAGCGGGCGGCGGGGAGGGACCCAGTACTTC. Translation gives CASGRRGGTQYF. V is TRBV3-1 (or the pseudogene TRBV3-2) and J is TRBJ2-5, with D perhaps TRBD2 (6 bases). The length of the CDR3 is 12 residues. The V end was cut by 8 bases, the J end by 7 bases, with 14 bases between. From germline, CDR1 is LGHDT and CDR2 YNNKEL (reference sequence).